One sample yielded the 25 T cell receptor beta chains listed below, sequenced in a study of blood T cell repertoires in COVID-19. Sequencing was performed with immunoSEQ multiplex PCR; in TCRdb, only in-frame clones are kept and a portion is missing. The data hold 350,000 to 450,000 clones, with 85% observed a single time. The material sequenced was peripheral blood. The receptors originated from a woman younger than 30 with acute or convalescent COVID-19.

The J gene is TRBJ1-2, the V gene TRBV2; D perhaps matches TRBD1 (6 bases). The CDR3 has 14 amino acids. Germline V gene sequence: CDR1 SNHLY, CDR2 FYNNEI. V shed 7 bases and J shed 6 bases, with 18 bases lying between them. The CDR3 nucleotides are TGTGCCAGCACTACGGGGGGCGCGCACAATGGCTACACCTTC. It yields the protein CASTTGGAHNGYTF. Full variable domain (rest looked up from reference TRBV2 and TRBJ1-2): EPEVTQTPSHQVTQMGQEVILRCVPISNHLYFYWYRQILGQKVEFLVSFYNNEISEKSEIFDDQFSVERPDGSNFTLKIRSTKLEDSAMYFCASTTGGAHNGYTFGSGTRLTVV.

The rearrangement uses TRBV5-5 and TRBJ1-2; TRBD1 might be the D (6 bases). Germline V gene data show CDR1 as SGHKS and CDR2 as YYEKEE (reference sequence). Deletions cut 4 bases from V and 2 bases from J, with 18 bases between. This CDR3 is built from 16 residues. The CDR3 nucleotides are TGTGCCAGCAGCCTACGGACCCAGGACAGCAACTATGGCTACACCTTC. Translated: CASSLRTQDSNYGYTF.

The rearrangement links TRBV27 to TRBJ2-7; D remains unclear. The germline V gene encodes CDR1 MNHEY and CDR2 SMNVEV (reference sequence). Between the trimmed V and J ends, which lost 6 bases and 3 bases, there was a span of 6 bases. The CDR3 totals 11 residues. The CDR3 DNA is TGTGCCAGCAGATTTAACTACGAGCAGTACTTC. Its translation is CASRFNYEQYF.

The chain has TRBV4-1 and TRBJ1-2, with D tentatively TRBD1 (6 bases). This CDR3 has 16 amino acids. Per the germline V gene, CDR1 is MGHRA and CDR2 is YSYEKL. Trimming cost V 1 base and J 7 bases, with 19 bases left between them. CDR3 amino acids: CASSQGQGRVFGGYTF. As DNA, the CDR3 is TGCGCCAGCAGCCAAGGCCAGGGGAGAGTCTTCGGTGGCTACACCTTC.

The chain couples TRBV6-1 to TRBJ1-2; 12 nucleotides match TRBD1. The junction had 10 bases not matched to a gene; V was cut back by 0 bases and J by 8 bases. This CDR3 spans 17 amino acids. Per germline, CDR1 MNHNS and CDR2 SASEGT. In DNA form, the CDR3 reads TGTGCCAGCAGTGAAGCCGGCCGGGGACAGGGGGCAGGGGGCTACACCTTC. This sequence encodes CASSEAGRGQGAGGYTF.

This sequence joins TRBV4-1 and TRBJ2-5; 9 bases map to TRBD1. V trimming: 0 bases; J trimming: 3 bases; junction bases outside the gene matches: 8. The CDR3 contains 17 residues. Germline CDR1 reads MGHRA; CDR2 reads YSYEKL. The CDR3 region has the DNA TGCGCCAGCAGCCAAGATGATGGGGACAGGGCCAAAGAGACCCAGTACTTC. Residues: CASSQDDGDRAKETQYF.

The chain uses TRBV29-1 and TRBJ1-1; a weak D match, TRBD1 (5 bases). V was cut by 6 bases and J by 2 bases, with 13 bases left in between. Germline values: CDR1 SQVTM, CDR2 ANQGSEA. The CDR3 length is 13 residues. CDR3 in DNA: TGCAGCGTGGAGAGACAGCCCAACACTGAAGCTTTCTTT. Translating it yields CSVERQPNTEAFF.

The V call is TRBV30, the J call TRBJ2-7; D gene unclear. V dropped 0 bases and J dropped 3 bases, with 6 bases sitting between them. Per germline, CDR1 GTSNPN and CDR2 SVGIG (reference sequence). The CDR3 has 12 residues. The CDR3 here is CAWSVLFYEQYF. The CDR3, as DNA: TGTGCCTGGAGTGTATTATTCTACGAGCAGTACTTC.

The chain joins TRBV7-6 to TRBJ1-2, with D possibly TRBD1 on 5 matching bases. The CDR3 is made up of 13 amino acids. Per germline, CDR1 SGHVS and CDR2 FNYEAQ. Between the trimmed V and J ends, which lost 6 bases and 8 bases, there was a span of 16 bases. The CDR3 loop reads CASSPSGGKGYTF. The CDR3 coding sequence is TGTGCCAGCAGTCCTAGCGGGGGGAAGGGCTACACCTTC.

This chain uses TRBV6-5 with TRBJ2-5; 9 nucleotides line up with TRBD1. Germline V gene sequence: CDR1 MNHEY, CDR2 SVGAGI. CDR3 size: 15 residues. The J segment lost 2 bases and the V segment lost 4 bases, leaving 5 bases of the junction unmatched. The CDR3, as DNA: TGTGCCAGCAGTTGGGGACAGGGAGGGCAAGAGACCCAGTACTTC. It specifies CASSWGQGGQETQYF.

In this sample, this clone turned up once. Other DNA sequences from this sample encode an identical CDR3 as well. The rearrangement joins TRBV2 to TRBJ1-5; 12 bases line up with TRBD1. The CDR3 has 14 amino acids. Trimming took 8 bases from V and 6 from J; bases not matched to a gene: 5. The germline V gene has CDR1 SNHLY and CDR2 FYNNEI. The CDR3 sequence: CASSGTGGSQPQHF. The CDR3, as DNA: TGTGCCAGCTCCGGGACAGGGGGCTCTCAGCCCCAGCATTTT.

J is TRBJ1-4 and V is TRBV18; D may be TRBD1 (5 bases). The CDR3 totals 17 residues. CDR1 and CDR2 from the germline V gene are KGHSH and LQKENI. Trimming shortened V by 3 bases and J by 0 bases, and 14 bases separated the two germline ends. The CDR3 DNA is TGTGCCAGCTCACCGAAGGGACTCTCCGCAACTAATGAAAAACTGTTTTTT. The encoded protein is CASSPKGLSATNEKLFF.

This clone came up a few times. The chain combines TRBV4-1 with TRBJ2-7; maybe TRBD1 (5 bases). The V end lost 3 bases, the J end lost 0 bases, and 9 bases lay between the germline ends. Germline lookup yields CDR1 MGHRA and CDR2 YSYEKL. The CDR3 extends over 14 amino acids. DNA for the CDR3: TGCGCCAGCAGCCATGGGGCCCTCTCCTACGAGCAGTACTTC. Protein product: CASSHGALSYEQYF.

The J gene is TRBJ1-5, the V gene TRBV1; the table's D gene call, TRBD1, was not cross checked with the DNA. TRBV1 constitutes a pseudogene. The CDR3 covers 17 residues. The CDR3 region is CTSSQETHREEDQPQHF. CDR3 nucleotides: TGCACCAGCAGCCAAGAGACTCACAGGGAAGAGGACCAGCCCCAGCATTTT.

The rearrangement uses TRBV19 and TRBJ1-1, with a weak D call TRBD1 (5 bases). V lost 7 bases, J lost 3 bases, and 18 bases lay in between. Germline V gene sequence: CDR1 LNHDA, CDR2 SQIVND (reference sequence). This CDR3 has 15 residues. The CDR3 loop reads CASTVPGGKDTEAFF. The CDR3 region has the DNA TGTGCCAGTACCGTACCCGGGGGAAAGGACACTGAAGCTTTCTTT.

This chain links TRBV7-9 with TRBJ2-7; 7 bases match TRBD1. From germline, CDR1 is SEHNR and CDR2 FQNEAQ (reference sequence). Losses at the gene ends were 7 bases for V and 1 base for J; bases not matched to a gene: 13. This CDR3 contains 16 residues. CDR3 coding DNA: TGTGCCAGCAACCCAGGACGACAGGGCCTTTCCTACGAGCAGTACTTC. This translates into CASNPGRQGLSYEQYF.

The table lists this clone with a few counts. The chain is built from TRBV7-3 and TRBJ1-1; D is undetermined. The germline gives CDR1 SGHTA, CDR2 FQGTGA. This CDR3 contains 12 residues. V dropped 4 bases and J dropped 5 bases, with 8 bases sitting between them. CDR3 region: CASSYGGTEAFF. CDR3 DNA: TGTGCCAGCAGCTACGGAGGGACTGAAGCTTTCTTT.

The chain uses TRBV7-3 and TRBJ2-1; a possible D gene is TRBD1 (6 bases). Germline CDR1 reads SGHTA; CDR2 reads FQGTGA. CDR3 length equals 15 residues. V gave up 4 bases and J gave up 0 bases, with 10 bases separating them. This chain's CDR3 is CASSSGQSSYNEQFF. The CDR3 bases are TGTGCCAGCAGCTCGGGACAAAGCTCCTACAATGAGCAGTTCTTC.

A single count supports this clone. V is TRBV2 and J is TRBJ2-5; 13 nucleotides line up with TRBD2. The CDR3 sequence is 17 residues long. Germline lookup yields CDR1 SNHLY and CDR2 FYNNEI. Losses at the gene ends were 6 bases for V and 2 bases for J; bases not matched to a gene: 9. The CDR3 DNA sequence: TGTGCCAGCAGAAGACTAGCGGGAGGAATCGGACAAGAGACCCAGTACTTC. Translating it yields CASRRLAGGIGQETQYF.

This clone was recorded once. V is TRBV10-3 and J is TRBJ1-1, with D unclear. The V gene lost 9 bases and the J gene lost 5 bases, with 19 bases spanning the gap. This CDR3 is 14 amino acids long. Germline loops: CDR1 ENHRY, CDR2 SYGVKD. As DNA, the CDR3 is TGTGCCATGTGGGCTGGTCCCGGGGAAACTGAAGCTTTCTTT. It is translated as CAMWAGPGETEAFF.

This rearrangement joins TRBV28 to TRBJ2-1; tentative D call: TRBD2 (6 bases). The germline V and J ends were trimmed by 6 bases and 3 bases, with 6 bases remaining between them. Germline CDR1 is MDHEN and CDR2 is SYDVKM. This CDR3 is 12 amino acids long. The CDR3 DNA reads TGTGCCAGCAGGGGGGGCTACAATGAGCAGTTCTTC. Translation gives CASRGGYNEQFF.

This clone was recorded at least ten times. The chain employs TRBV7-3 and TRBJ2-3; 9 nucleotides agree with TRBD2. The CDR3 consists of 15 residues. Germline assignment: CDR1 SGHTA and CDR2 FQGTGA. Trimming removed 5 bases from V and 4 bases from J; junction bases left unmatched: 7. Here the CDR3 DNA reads TGTGCCAGCAGCGTAGCGGGAGTACCCCCAGATACGCAGTATTTT. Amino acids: CASSVAGVPPDTQYF. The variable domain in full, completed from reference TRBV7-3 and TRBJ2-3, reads GAGVSQTPSNKVTEKGKYVELRCDPISGHTALYWYRQSLGQGPEFLIYFQGTGAADDSGLPNDRFFAVRPEGSVSTLKIQRTERGDSAVYLCASSVAGVPPDTQYFGPGTRLTVL.

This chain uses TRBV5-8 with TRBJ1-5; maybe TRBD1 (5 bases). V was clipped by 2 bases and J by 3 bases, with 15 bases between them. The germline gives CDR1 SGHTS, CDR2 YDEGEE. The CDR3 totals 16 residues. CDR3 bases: TGTGCCAGCAGCTTTCCCGAAGACAGCTTCAATCAGCCCCAGCATTTT. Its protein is CASSFPEDSFNQPQHF.

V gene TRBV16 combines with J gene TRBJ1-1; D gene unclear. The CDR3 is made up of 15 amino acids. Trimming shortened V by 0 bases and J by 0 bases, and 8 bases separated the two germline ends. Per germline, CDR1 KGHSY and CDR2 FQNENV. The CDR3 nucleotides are TGTGCCAGCAGCCAATCGGGCAGGTTGAACACTGAAGCTTTCTTT. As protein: CASSQSGRLNTEAFF.

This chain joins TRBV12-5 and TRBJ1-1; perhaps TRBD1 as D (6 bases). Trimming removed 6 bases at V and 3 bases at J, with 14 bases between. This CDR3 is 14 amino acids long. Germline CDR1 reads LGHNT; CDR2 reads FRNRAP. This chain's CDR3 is CASGLGGVYTEAFF. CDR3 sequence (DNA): TGTGCTAGTGGGTTAGGGGGGGTGTACACTGAAGCTTTCTTT.